One T cell receptor beta chain is described in this entry. Distinct nucleotide sequences in the sample also encode this CDR3. The data originate from a study of blood T cell repertoires in COVID-19. Per the original data handling: How many nucleated cells were present was estimated from reference gene primer amplification. Profiling relied on immunoSEQ multiplex PCR, and the TCRdb table lists in-frame clones only, not all of them. V, J and clone size are taken as reported in that table, and D and trimming were inferred from the DNA itself. The profile shows 150,000 to 200,000 clones, over 75% of them singletons. The sequenced material came from peripheral blood. The receptor was derived from a woman aged 65 to 85 with acute or convalescent COVID-19.

The CDR3 sequence is CASSETSGFTDTQYF. The CDR3 bases are TGTGCCAGCAGCGAAACTAGCGGGTTCACAGATACGCAGTATTTT. The J gene is TRBJ2-3, the V gene TRBV2, with 9 bases fitting TRBD2. V shed 6 bases, J shed 2 bases, and the junction held 6 bases outside the gene matches. The V gene's germline CDR1 is SNHLY and CDR2 FYNNEI. This CDR3 has 15 residues.